This T cell receptor beta chain was observed in a study of cytomegalovirus exposure and HLA in healthy donors. Looking at the study overall: The roughly 120 validation repertoires used the same platform as the approximately 620 first-cohort repertoires (as reported by a later analysis).

CDR3 length: 14 residues. Trimming took off 5 bases at V and 3 bases at J, with 15 bases between the two ends. The germline V gene has CDR1 SGHRS and CDR2 YFSETQ. On this clone itself: Its cognate antigen is unknown.

Generated by immunoSEQ multiplex PCR, the TCRdb table keeps only in-frame clones and is missing some. The data show about 140,000 clones, with roughly 86% seen just once and 8.7% held by the top ten. Study conclusions and caveats: Most TCR sequences were rare, but some public TCRs occurred in many donors.

The sequenced sample consisted of PBMCs. The TCR originated in a man aged 18 to 35 in good health and CMV-seropositive. This chain joins TRBV5-1 and TRBJ2-7; D might be TRBD1 (5 bases). The CDR3 sequence: CASSSSRGLYEQYF. The DNA of the CDR3 is TGCGCCAGCAGTTCATCTAGGGGTCTCTACGAGCAGTACTTC.